This passage covers 21 T cell receptor beta chains from one sample sequenced in a study of blood T cells in healthy people across ages. A second about 7 to 11 cycle PCR used barcoded and J-beta primers. One entry per CDR3 protein, called by TCRdb with MiXCR from the 5' RACE reads. The data show just under 900,000 distinct CDR3 sequences, around 28% seen once. The specimen sequenced was blood. The source is a woman over 75 in good health.

The V gene is TRBV15, the J gene TRBJ2-2; 10 positions match TRBD1. V lost 1 base, J lost 9 bases, and 8 bases stayed unmatched. Germline V CDR1 and CDR2: LNHNV, YYDKDF (reference sequence). This CDR3 region has 16 residues. The CDR3 DNA is TGTGCCACCAGCAGAGGGGACAGGGGAAGGTCGCGGGAGCTGTTTTTT. Encoded protein: CATSRGDRGRSRELFF.

This clonotype came up many times. The rearrangement joins TRBV7-2 to TRBJ1-4; the D is unclear. Germline-derived CDR1 and CDR2 are SGHTA and FQGNSA. CDR3 length: 15 residues. Deletions cut 1 base from V and 8 bases from J, with 14 bases between. CDR3 sequence: CASSLVEARGEKLFF. CDR3 DNA: TGTGCCAGCAGCTTAGTAGAGGCCCGTGGGGAAAAACTGTTTTTT.

The CDR3 sequence: CASSQEGRRESADTQYF. CDR3 DNA sequence: TGCGCCAGCAGCCAAGAAGGGCGGCGGGAGAGTGCAGATACGCAGTATTTT. The chain combines TRBV4-1 with TRBJ2-3; 7 bases are shared with TRBD2. Germline CDR1 and CDR2: MGHRA and YSYEKL. Trimming removed 0 bases from V and 4 bases from J; junction bases left unmatched: 10. The CDR3 is 17 amino acids.

The chain uses TRBV5-6 and TRBJ2-7; D might be TRBD2 (5 bases). The closer fit of TRBJ2-5 to the DNA end suggests the J call may be wrong. The CDR3 contains 13 residues. Germline V CDR1 and CDR2: SGHDT, YYEEEE. Here the CDR3 reads CASSLGHRGTQYF. The DNA of the CDR3 is TGTGCCAGCAGCTTGGGACACCGGGGGACCCAGTACTTC.

Here the CDR3 DNA reads TGCGCCAGCGACCCAGGGGGGCGCGGCACAGATACGCAGTATTTT. It encodes CASDPGGRGTDTQYF. The V and J genes are TRBV5-1 and TRBJ2-3, with D possibly TRBD1 on 7 matching bases. The CDR3 sequence is 15 residues long. The V end was cut by 7 bases, the J end by 1 base, with 16 bases between. Germline CDR1 is SGHRS and CDR2 is YFSETQ.

This chain uses TRBV18 with TRBJ1-4, with D hard to call. The V end lost 3 bases, the J end lost 2 bases, and 10 bases lay between the germline ends. This CDR3 comprises 15 residues. From germline, CDR1 is KGHSH and CDR2 LQKENI. The CDR3 DNA sequence: TGTGCCAGCTCACCGGGAGAAGGGACTAATGAAAAACTGTTTTTT. Its protein product is CASSPGEGTNEKLFF.

The chain combines TRBV18 with TRBJ1-2; D not resolved. Trimming took off 3 bases at V and 5 bases at J, with 19 bases between the two ends. This CDR3 has 16 residues. Germline CDR1 and CDR2: KGHSH and LQKENI. In DNA, the CDR3 is TGTGCCAGCTCACCTAAAGGAACCCAACCCGCATATGGCTACACCTTC. Protein product: CASSPKGTQPAYGYTF. The complete variable domain, with remaining parts taken from reference TRBV18 and TRBJ1-2, reads NAGVMQNPRHLVRRRGQEARLRCSPMKGHSHVYWYRQLPEEGLKFMVYLQKENIIDESGMPKERFSAEFPKEGPSILRIQQVVRGDSAAYFCASSPKGTQPAYGYTFGSGTRLTVV.

This clonotype was seen many times. This chain connects TRBV12-3 or TRBV12-4 to TRBJ2-4, with D unclear. The CDR3 runs 13 residues. Between the trimmed V and J ends, which lost 2 bases and 4 bases, there was a span of 6 bases. CDR3 DNA sequence: TGTGCCAGCAGTTTAAATGGGAAAAACATTCAGTACTTC. Translating gives CASSLNGKNIQYF.

This chain connects TRBV6-5 to TRBJ1-1; no clear D gene. The CDR3 has 15 amino acids. Germline lookup yields CDR1 MNHEY and CDR2 SVGAGI. Trimming stripped 5 bases from V and 2 bases from J, with 15 bases between. CDR3 sequence reads: CASSRAGAINTEAFF. In DNA form, the CDR3 reads TGTGCCAGCAGTCGTGCAGGAGCAATCAACACTGAAGCTTTCTTT.

This clonotype was detected a few times. The V call is TRBV4-3, the J call TRBJ1-2; no definite D call. The CDR3 runs 14 residues. Trimming removed 1 base at V and 7 bases at J, with 13 bases between. Germline CDR1 reads LGHNA; CDR2 reads YSLEER. CDR3 sequence reads: CASSQVNAGRGYTF. DNA for the CDR3: TGCGCCAGCAGCCAAGTAAACGCTGGTCGTGGCTACACCTTC.

This clonotype was seen at least ten times. J is TRBJ2-5 and V is TRBV11-2; the D call may be TRBD1 or TRBD2 (5 bases each). Germline CDR1 reads SGHAT; CDR2 reads FQNNGV. V was shortened by 5 bases and J by 0 bases, with 13 bases between the two germline ends. The CDR3 is 15 residues long. The CDR3 protein is CASSHGDRYQETQYF. The CDR3 DNA is TGTGCCAGCAGCCATGGGGACCGGTACCAAGAGACCCAGTACTTC.

This clonotype was seen more than once but under ten times. Written as DNA, the CDR3 is TGCAGTGCTAGAGGCCGAGGGGCGGGGGGTACAGATACGCAGTATTTT. It encodes CSARGRGAGGTDTQYF. This chain uses TRBV20-1 with TRBJ2-3; 8 nucleotides line up with TRBD2. Trimming at V came to 1 base and at J to 3 bases, leaving 9 bases not matched to a gene. CDR1 and CDR2 (germline): DFQATT, SNEGSKA (reference sequence). CDR3 length: 16 residues.

This clonotype was counted a few times. A much larger clone lies one base from this, so it may be a read error. The chain joins TRBV5-1 to TRBJ2-7, with TRBD1 identical over 10 bases. Losses at the gene ends were 1 base for V and 2 bases for J; bases not matched to a gene: 3. Looked up from germline, CDR1 is SGHRS and CDR2 is YFSETQ. The CDR3 runs to 15 residues. CDR3 sequence (DNA): TGCGCCAGCAGCTTGTACGGACAGGGGGCCTACGAGCAGTACTTC. It is translated as CASSLYGQGAYEQYF.

The chain uses TRBV20-1 and TRBJ1-5; 7 positions match TRBD1. V shed 3 bases and J 0 bases; nucleotides not matched to a gene: 14. Germline V gene lookup returns CDR1 DFQATT and CDR2 SNEGSKA (reference sequence). The CDR3 consists of 18 residues. In DNA form, the CDR3 reads TGCAGTGCTAGGGGGGCCGGGACAGAGGATTATAGCAATCAGCCCCAGCATTTT. Translating gives CSARGAGTEDYSNQPQHF.

This clonotype has a count of ten or more. J is TRBJ1-1 and V is TRBV5-1; 10 bases are shared with TRBD1. CDR1 is SGHRS, CDR2 YFSETQ, per germline. The CDR3 contains 17 residues. The trim removed 1 base at V and 0 bases at J, leaving 6 bases unmatched. CDR3 residues: CASSLKGTGALNTEAFF. Written as DNA, the CDR3 is TGCGCCAGCAGCTTGAAAGGGACAGGGGCCCTGAACACTGAAGCTTTCTTT.

As for this clonotype: A much larger clone differs from this one at a single base, so this may be a read error. This chain joins TRBV21-1 and TRBJ2-1; the DNA was not used to check the table's D call, TRBD2. TRBV21-1 is an annotated pseudogene. The CDR3 contains 16 residues. The CDR3 coding sequence is TGTGCCAGCAGCAAAAAGTTAACAGTCCCTCATGGCGAGCAGTTCTTC. It encodes CASSKKLTVPHGEQFF.

This clonotype showed up many times. This chain links TRBV28 with TRBJ2-1; possible D gene TRBD2, 7 bases. Germline V lookup: CDR1 MDHEN, CDR2 SYDVKM. Trimming removed 7 bases at V and 5 bases at J, with 21 bases between. CDR3 length: 16 amino acids. CDR3 sequence reads: CASIPARGGAHNEQFF. The CDR3 DNA is TGTGCCAGCATCCCTGCTCGAGGGGGGGCACACAATGAGCAGTTCTTC.

This clonotype was observed many times. The V call is TRBV4-2, the J call TRBJ2-5; TRBD1 matches 9 bases. Trimming took 4 bases from V and 4 from J; bases not matched to a gene: 7. The CDR3 runs 15 residues. CDR1 and CDR2 (germline): LGHNA, YNFKEQ. The CDR3: CASSLGQGRRETQYF. The CDR3 DNA reads TGTGCCAGCAGCCTCGGACAGGGGAGGCGAGAGACCCAGTACTTC.

This clonotype was seen many times. This chain uses TRBV20-1 with TRBJ2-1, with 11 bases matching TRBD2. The CDR3 has 15 amino acids. J gave up 8 bases and V 3 bases, and 9 bases lay outside the gene matches. Germline V CDR1 and CDR2: DFQATT, SNEGSKA (reference sequence). In DNA, the CDR3 is TGCAGTGCTAGTCTAGCGGGGGGACCAGGGGATGAGCAGTTCTTC. This gives the protein CSASLAGGPGDEQFF.

This clonotype showed up many times. The V gene is TRBV10-3, the J gene TRBJ1-1; TRBD1 might be the D (5 bases). Per germline, CDR1 ENHRY and CDR2 SYGVKD. The CDR3 sequence is 12 residues long. V shed 6 bases and J shed 10 bases, with 15 bases lying between them. The CDR3 nucleotides are TGTGCCATCAGGGGGGACCCGGGAGGAGCTTTCTTT. Translating gives CAIRGDPGGAFF.

This clonotype has just a few counts. J is TRBJ1-1 and V is TRBV7-2; D may be TRBD1 (5 bases). Germline CDR1 SGHTA, CDR2 FQGNSA. The germline V and J ends were trimmed by 0 bases and 4 bases, with 12 bases remaining between them. The CDR3 totals 15 residues. CDR3 nucleotide sequence: TGTGCCAGCAGCTTAGCGTTGGGGGGTAGCACTGAAGCTTTCTTT. It codes for CASSLALGGSTEAFF.